This T cell receptor beta chain was captured by sequencing in a study of post-analysis software for immune sequencing data. Across the study: Several disease courses (relapsing-remitting, secondary progressive and progressive-relapsing) of multiple sclerosis were included. General study findings and limits: Five or six TRBV segments, including TRBV5-6, TRBV5-1 and TRBV20-1, were more frequent in patients than controls. Strong co-clustering by F measure was seen for same-batch samples.

Sequencing libraries made from TCR beta cDNA carried unique molecular identifiers. Input of about 0.9 to 10 million T cells yielded some 500,000 cDNA molecules. Each CDR3 protein is one row after TCRdb ran MiXCR on the PCR reads. Of about 820,000 distinct CDR3 sequences in the sample, roughly half were seen once. A remark on this clonotype: Its antigen remains unidentified. One end of the junction fails to match germline, which may point to a read error.

Germline values: CDR1 MNHEY, CDR2 SMNVEV (reference sequence). The CDR3 runs 17 residues. The gene calls are TRBV27 and TRBJ2-4; D is tentatively TRBD1 or TRBD2 (5 bases each). Sequencing used blood. This clonotype was sampled from a girl under 18 with multiple sclerosis. The CDR3 region has the DNA TGTGCCAGCAGTCAATCAGGGACCGGGCAGGCCAAAAACGTTCAGTACTTC. As protein: CASSQSGTGQAKNVQYF.